These 9 T cell receptor beta chains originate from one sample sequenced in a study of T-cell memory formation after mild COVID-19. A single record per CDR3 protein comes from TCRdb applying MiXCR to the 5' RACE reads. The sample lists around 470,000 distinct CDR3 sequences; approximately 20% were seen once. Sequencing used PBMCs or a T cell subset sorted from them (not recorded which). These receptors were collected from an adult woman who had mild COVID-19 (a few samples of this study predate the infection). Cell type and time point are not known.

In this sample, this clonotype turned up a few times. The gene calls are TRBV5-1 and TRBJ1-5, with D perhaps TRBD1 (5 bases). This CDR3 has 15 residues. V was pared by 4 bases and J by 5 bases, with 16 bases between. Germline CDR1 is SGHRS and CDR2 is YFSETQ. The CDR3 DNA sequence: TGCGCCAGCAGCCCTAATGGGGCAAAACATCAGCCCCAGCATTTT. This codes for CASSPNGAKHQPQHF.

This clonotype occurred a few times. The chain combines TRBV20-1 with TRBJ2-5; D not certain. Looked up from germline, CDR1 is DFQATT and CDR2 is SNEGSKA (reference sequence). The CDR3 runs to 16 residues. Trimming left V 1 base short and J 1 base short, with 16 bases between. The CDR3 here is CSARGTQEVLQETQYF. The CDR3 DNA follows: TGCAGTGCTAGAGGTACCCAGGAAGTGCTCCAAGAGACCCAGTACTTC.

V gene TRBV19 combines with J gene TRBJ2-7; D uncertain. Trimming stripped 3 bases from V and 6 bases from J, with 15 bases between. CDR3 size: 14 residues. The germline CDR1 and CDR2 sequences are LNHDA and SQIVND (reference sequence). This chain's CDR3 is CASSIGRMASEQYF. CDR3 nucleotide sequence: TGTGCCAGTAGTATCGGCAGGATGGCGTCCGAGCAGTACTTC.

This clonotype was detected only a few times. The chain has TRBV5-1 and TRBJ2-7, with 7 bases matching TRBD1. V shed 5 bases, J shed 7 bases, and the junction held 12 bases outside the gene matches. CDR1 is SGHRS and CDR2 is YFSETQ in the germline V gene. The CDR3 is 14 amino acids. CDR3 amino acids: CASSRQGIGGEQYF. CDR3 nucleotide sequence: TGCGCCAGCAGTCGACAGGGAATAGGTGGGGAGCAGTACTTC.

This clonotype was observed a few times. The chain joins TRBV20-1 to TRBJ1-2, with 9 positions matching TRBD1. Germline V gene lookup returns CDR1 DFQATT and CDR2 SNEGSKA (reference sequence). The V segment lost 5 bases and the J segment 4 bases; nucleotides outside the gene matches: 11. The CDR3 loop spans 15 amino acids. As DNA, the CDR3 is TGCAGTGCTGCCCCGGGACAGGGCACTCTCTATGGCTACACCTTC. It yields the protein CSAAPGQGTLYGYTF.

This clonotype showed up just a few times. Germline is not matched at one junction end, which may reflect a read error. The chain recombines TRBV20-1 with TRBJ2-7; TRBD2 matches at 7 bases. Germline CDR1 DFQATT, CDR2 SNEGSKA (reference sequence). This CDR3 comprises 11 residues. The CDR3 spells CSGRERSEQYF. CDR3 bases: TGTTCGGGGCGGGAGCGGAGCGAGCAGTACTTC.

The chain employs TRBV5-4 and TRBJ2-7; D is possibly TRBD1 (5 bases). Trimming removed 2 bases at V and 2 bases at J, with 11 bases between. Looked up from germline, CDR1 is SGHNT and CDR2 is YYREEE (reference sequence). The CDR3 consists of 14 residues. The CDR3 region is CASSLPDSPYEQYF. The CDR3, as DNA: TGTGCCAGCAGCTTACCCGACAGTCCCTACGAGCAGTACTTC.

In its sample, this clonotype was seen a few times. This chain uses TRBV30 with TRBJ2-2; no definite D call. The germline gives CDR1 GTSNPN, CDR2 SVGIG (reference sequence). Trimming took off 2 bases at V and 1 base at J, with 26 bases between the two ends. CDR3 length: 20 amino acids. The CDR3 spells CAWSPPGFPHRLGNTGELFF. Written as DNA, the CDR3 is TGTGCCTGGAGTCCTCCCGGCTTCCCCCACCGCCTTGGGAACACCGGGGAGCTGTTTTTT.

This chain joins TRBV19 and TRBJ1-1, with 7 nucleotides matching TRBD1. V gave up 4 bases and J gave up 5 bases; unmatched junction bases: 7. Germline V gene sequence: CDR1 LNHDA, CDR2 SQIVND (reference sequence). CDR3 length: 14 amino acids. In DNA form, the CDR3 reads TGTGCCAGTAGTAAGACAGGGAAAGGGACTGAAGCTTTCTTT. Its protein product is CASSKTGKGTEAFF.